These T cell receptor beta chains were read from a single sample in a study of blood T cell repertoires in COVID-19. This table comes from immunoSEQ multiplex PCR, and its TCRdb copy is limited to in-frame clones, with some not included. The data show a few hundred thousand clones, about four fifths seen once. The sample comprised PBMCs or T cells enriched from blood (not recorded which). The receptors derive from a man aged 45-65 years who had recovered from COVID-19. Each CDR3 is given without its conserved first and last residue. The order of the fields is V gene, J gene, CDR3 protein.

>TRBV28|TRBJ1-1
ASSRAAEAF
>TRBV27|TRBJ2-7
ASSSFGTGSYEQY
>TRBV7-9|TRBJ1-5
ASSLGGSGQPQH
>TRBV6-2/TRBV6-3|TRBJ2-2
ASSYRPGAGELF
>TRBV6-5|TRBJ1-2
ASSYLGAIGGYT
>TRBV28|TRBJ2-7
ASSFPIVPGGSYEQY
>TRBV6-5|TRBJ1-6
ASRVSRGETPLH
>TRBV20-1|TRBJ2-1
SAPNNEQF
>TRBV11-2|TRBJ1-3
ASSTRQGGPLSGNTIY
>TRBV6-1|TRBJ1-1
ASSEFQANTEAF
>TRBV5-1|TRBJ1-1
ASSSAVNTEAF
>TRBV6-5|TRBJ1-3
ASSYSKGTGNTIY
>TRBV27|TRBJ2-7
ASSPRDRGHLGSYEQY
>TRBV27|TRBJ1-2
ASSPSGGQNYGYT
>TRBV28|TRBJ2-7
ASSGGLAVYYEQY
>TRBV3-1/TRBV3-2|TRBJ2-1
ASSLKGQGGNEQF
>TRBV30|TRBJ1-2
ASPRGGHGYGYT
>TRBV2|TRBJ1-3
ASSTPTGLRSGNTIY
>TRBV19|TRBJ2-3
ASSSSRGDTQY
>TRBV7-3|TRBJ2-3
ASSLSGPTDTQY
>TRBV18|TRBJ1-1
ASSINEQTEAF
>TRBV7-3|TRBJ2-1
ASSPTPPGQVLDEQF
>TRBV2|TRBJ1-2
ASTERGGTYGYT
>TRBV5-1|TRBJ2-3
ASSLGTSGGTDTQY